This entry lists 14 T cell receptor beta chains sequenced from one sample in a study of T cells in Graves' hyperthyroidism and ophthalmopathy (dated by TCRdb to 2018 to 2020). Library preparation was by multiplex PCR. TCRdb lists the instrument as Illumina HiSeq 2000. Amplification of TCR beta CDR3 regions was carried out from RNA transcripts. The first round of RT-PCR for the TCR CDR3 was performed with the HTBI primer set and the Qiagen OneStep RT-PCR kit. TCRdb reprocessed the public reads (quality trimming at Q25 with fastp, clone calling with MiXCR) and kept in-frame beta chains. Every CDR3 protein is listed once, alongside the most common genes and DNA of its rows. The sample includes 250,000 to 300,000 distinct CDR3 sequences, with roughly 15% observed a single time. The ten largest clones add up to around 30% of the sample. Sequencing used blood. All receptors come from a woman aged 45-65 years with Graves' hyperthyroidism that later progressed to Graves' ophthalmopathy.

The chain links TRBV5-1 to TRBJ2-6; the D gene could be TRBD1 or TRBD2 (5 bases each). Germline V lookup: CDR1 SGHRS, CDR2 YFSETQ. V dropped 0 bases and J dropped 4 bases, with 11 bases sitting between them. This CDR3 region has 16 residues. The CDR3 protein is CASSLGVWDGANVLTF. CDR3 sequence (DNA): TGCGCCAGCAGCTTGGGAGTATGGGACGGGGCCAACGTCCTGACTTTC. The complete variable domain, with remaining parts taken from reference TRBV5-1 and TRBJ2-6, reads KAGVTQTPRYLIKTRGQQVTLSCSPISGHRSVSWYQQTPGQGLQFLFEYFSETQRNKGNFPGRFSGRQFSNSRSEMNVSTLELGDSALYLCASSLGVWDGANVLTFGAGSRLTVL.

This clonotype was observed a few times. One end of the junction fails to match germline, which may point to a read error. V usage is TRBV7-2 and J usage is TRBJ2-5; tentative D call: TRBD1 (5 bases). The CDR3 covers 15 residues. The germline V gene has CDR1 SGHTA and CDR2 FQGNSA. In DNA, the CDR3 is TGCGCCAGCAGCCAAGATCCAGGGATGCCGGAGACCCAGTACTTC. This encodes CASSQDPGMPETQYF.

Written as DNA, the CDR3 is TGCAGCGCCCGAGAGGGGGCCGGCGGGGAGCTGTTTTTT. Its translation is CSAREGAGGELFF. This chain connects TRBV20-1 to TRBJ2-2, with 7 bases aligning to TRBD1. Germline V gene sequence: CDR1 DFQATT, CDR2 SNEGSKA (reference sequence). This CDR3 is 13 amino acids long.

There are many counts of this clonotype. The V and J genes are TRBV28 and TRBJ2-1; 8 nucleotides agree with TRBD2. The CDR3 loop spans 18 amino acids. Germline loops: CDR1 MDHEN, CDR2 SYDVKM. V was clipped by 2 bases and J by 1 base; unmatched bases: 10. The CDR3 is CASSLASGAGVSYNEQFF. DNA for the CDR3: TGTGCCAGCAGTTTAGCCTCCGGAGCGGGAGTATCCTACAATGAGCAGTTCTTC.

In this sample, this clonotype turned up many times. In DNA, the CDR3 is TGTGCCAGCAGCCAAGATTCCACGGGAGGGGATACGCAGTATTTT. Encoded protein: CASSQDSTGGDTQYF. The chain carries TRBV3-1 and TRBJ2-3; 8 nucleotides agree with TRBD2. The V gene end was trimmed by 0 bases and the J gene end by 6 bases; junction bases not matched to a gene: 5. The CDR3 runs to 15 residues. CDR1 and CDR2 from the germline V gene are LGHDT and YNNKEL (reference sequence).

The V gene is TRBV7-6, the J gene TRBJ2-6, with TRBD1 as a possible D gene (6 bases). There are 18 residues in the CDR3. CDR1 and CDR2 from the germline V gene are SGHVS and FNYEAQ. The V end lost 1 base, the J end lost 0 bases, and 13 bases lay between the germline ends. The CDR3 protein is CASSLGPGHLSGANVLTF. DNA for the CDR3: TGTGCCAGCAGCTTAGGCCCGGGACACCTCTCTGGGGCCAACGTCCTGACTTTC.

This clonotype has at least ten counts. CDR3 sequence: CASSLVADYGYTF. CDR3 nucleotides: TGTGCCAGCAGCTTAGTAGCTGACTATGGCTACACCTTC. The V call is TRBV11-2, the J call TRBJ1-2; D uncertain. Germline V CDR1 and CDR2: SGHAT, FQNNGV. V gave up 1 base and J gave up 3 bases, with 6 bases separating them. The CDR3 consists of 13 residues.

J is TRBJ2-2 and V is TRBV4-1; D ambiguous. The CDR3 is 15 residues long. V lost 1 base to trimming and J lost 4 bases, with 10 bases between them. CDR1 MGHRA and CDR2 YSYEKL come from the germline V gene. CDR3 protein: CASSQAHYRTGELFF. The CDR3 bases are TGCGCCAGCAGCCAAGCACACTATCGCACCGGGGAGCTGTTTTTT.

As for this clonotype: This sequence may be a read error, since a much larger clone differs from it by one base. J is TRBJ2-1 and V is TRBV9; D not certain. The DNA end is a closer match to TRBJ2-7, so the J assignment may be wrong. The germline V gene encodes CDR1 SGDLS and CDR2 YYNGEE. This CDR3 has 13 residues. The CDR3 protein is CASSVATYNEQYF. The CDR3 DNA is TGTGCCAGCAGCGTAGCTACCTACAATGAGCAGTACTTC.

The gene calls are TRBV19 and TRBJ2-5; a possible D gene is TRBD2 (5 bases). V was pared by 1 base and J by 5 bases, with 11 bases between. Germline assignment: CDR1 LNHDA and CDR2 SQIVND (reference sequence). This CDR3 has 14 residues. The CDR3: CASSIGRNGETQYF. For the CDR3, the DNA is TGTGCCAGTAGTATAGGGAGGAACGGGGAGACCCAGTACTTC.

This clonotype was observed at least ten times. CDR3 in DNA: TGTGCCAGCAGTTACTCGGGGGGGAGTGAGCAGTTCTTC. This sequence encodes CASSYSGGSEQFF. V usage is TRBV6-2 or TRBV6-3 and J usage is TRBJ2-1, with 7 bases identical to TRBD2. With V trimmed by 0 bases and J by 9 bases, 2 bases remained unmatched. The CDR3 sequence is 13 residues long. Germline lookup yields CDR1 MNHEY and CDR2 SVGEGT.

The chain recombines TRBV6-1 with TRBJ1-4, with 9 bases lining up with TRBD1. The trim removed 7 bases at V and 4 bases at J, leaving 7 bases unmatched. Germline CDR1 is MNHNS and CDR2 is SASEGT. The CDR3 loop spans 15 amino acids. The CDR3 sequence is CASILGQGINEKLFF. The CDR3 bases are TGTGCCAGCATCTTAGGACAGGGGATTAATGAAAAACTGTTTTTT.

This clonotype was observed many times. This chain joins TRBV20-1 and TRBJ1-4; D remains ambiguous. CDR3 length: 13 amino acids. Trimming stripped 6 bases from V and 5 bases from J, with 13 bases between. From germline, CDR1 is DFQATT and CDR2 SNEGSKA (reference sequence). The CDR3 DNA follows: TGCAGTGCATCGACAAGGCTAAATGAAAAACTGTTTTTT. Translated, it gives CSASTRLNEKLFF.

In this sample, this clonotype turned up a few times. The chain uses TRBV10-3 and TRBJ2-2; maybe TRBD1 (6 bases). With 10 bases removed from V and 4 bases from J, the gap between germline ends came to 16 bases. Per germline, CDR1 ENHRY and CDR2 SYGVKD. This CDR3 comprises 14 residues. The CDR3 DNA reads as TGTGCCACCAAACAGGGATCGGGCACCGGGGAGCTGTTTTTT. Its protein product is CATKQGSGTGELFF.